The subject of this entry is one T cell receptor (beta chain). This entry belongs to a study of T cell changes during pregnancy in multiple sclerosis. The table came from immunoSEQ multiplex PCR; TCRdb's copy has only in-frame clones and leaves some out. The profile shows 30,000 to 35,000 clones, under 95% of them singletons. V gave up 4 bases and J gave up 3 bases; unmatched junction bases: 3. Looked up from germline, CDR1 is LGHNA and CDR2 is YSLEER. This CDR3 has 15 residues. The chain joins TRBV4-3 to TRBJ2-3; the match to TRBD2 covers 11 bases. The clonotype comes from a female donor in good health, enrolled as a control in a pregnancy study. This material consisted of CD4+ T cells from peripheral blood mononuclear cells, taken in the second trimester of pregnancy. In DNA, the CDR3 is TGCGCCAGCAGCCCGCGACTAGCGGGGACAGATACGCAGTATTTT. Amino acid sequence: CASSPRLAGTDTQYF.